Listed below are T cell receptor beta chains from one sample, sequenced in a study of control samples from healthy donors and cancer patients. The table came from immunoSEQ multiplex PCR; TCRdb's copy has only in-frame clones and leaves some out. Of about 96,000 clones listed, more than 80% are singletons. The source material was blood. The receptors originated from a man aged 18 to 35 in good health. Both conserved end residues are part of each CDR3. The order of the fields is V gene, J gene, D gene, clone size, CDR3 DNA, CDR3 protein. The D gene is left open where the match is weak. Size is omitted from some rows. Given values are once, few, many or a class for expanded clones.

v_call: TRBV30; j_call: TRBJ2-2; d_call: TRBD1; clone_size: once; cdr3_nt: TGTGCCTGGAGACAGGGGGGCGGGGAGCTGTTTTTT; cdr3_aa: CAWRQGGGELFF
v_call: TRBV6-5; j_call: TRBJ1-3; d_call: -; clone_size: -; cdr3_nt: TGTGCCAGCAGTTACCTGAACGGACAGGGAAACACCATATATTTT; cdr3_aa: CASSYLNGQGNTIYF
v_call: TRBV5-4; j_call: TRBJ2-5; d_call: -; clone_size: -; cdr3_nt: TGTGCCAGCAGACGGGACAAGGCCGGGGAGACCCAGTACTTC; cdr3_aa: CASRRDKAGETQYF
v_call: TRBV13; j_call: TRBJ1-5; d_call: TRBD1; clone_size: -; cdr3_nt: TGTGCCAGCAGCTATAGCACGGGACAGTCGAATCAGCCCCAGCATTTT; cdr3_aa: CASSYSTGQSNQPQHF
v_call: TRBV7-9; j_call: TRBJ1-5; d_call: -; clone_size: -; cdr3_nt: TGTGCCAGCAGCTCCGGACAGAGGCAGCCCCAGCATTTT; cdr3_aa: CASSSGQRQPQHF
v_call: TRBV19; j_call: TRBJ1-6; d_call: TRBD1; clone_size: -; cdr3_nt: TGTGCCAGTAGCCCTGGGGGGACAGTAAATTCACCCCTCCACTTT; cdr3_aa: CASSPGGTVNSPLHF
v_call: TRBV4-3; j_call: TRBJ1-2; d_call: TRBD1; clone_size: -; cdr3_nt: TGCGCCAGCAGCCAAGACCGGACAGGGCCCTACTATGGCTACACCTTC; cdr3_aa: CASSQDRTGPYYGYTF
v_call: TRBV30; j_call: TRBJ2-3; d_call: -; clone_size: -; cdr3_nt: TGTGCCTGGAGTGGGGGTAGCACAGATACGCAGTATTTT; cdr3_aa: CAWSGGSTDTQYF
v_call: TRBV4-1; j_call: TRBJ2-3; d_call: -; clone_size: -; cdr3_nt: TGCGCCAGCAGCCAAGTGGGGAGAAGCACAGATACGCAGTATTTT; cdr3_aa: CASSQVGRSTDTQYF
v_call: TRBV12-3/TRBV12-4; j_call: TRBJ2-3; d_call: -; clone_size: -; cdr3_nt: TGTGCCAGCACGGGTGGAGAAGATACGCAGTATTTT; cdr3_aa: CASTGGEDTQYF
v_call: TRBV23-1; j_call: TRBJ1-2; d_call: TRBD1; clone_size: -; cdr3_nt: TGCGCCAGCAGTATTGGGGACAGGGGGCTGTTTAACTATGGCTACACCTTC; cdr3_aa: CASSIGDRGLFNYGYTF
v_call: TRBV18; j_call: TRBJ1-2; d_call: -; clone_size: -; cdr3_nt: TGTGCCAGCTCACCACGGTGGCAGGGCATTCCCTTTGGCTACACCTTC; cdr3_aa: CASSPRWQGIPFGYTF
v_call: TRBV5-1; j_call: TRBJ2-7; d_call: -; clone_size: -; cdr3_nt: TGCGCCAGCAGCCCTGGTCGTGGGGACGAGCAGTACTTC; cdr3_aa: CASSPGRGDEQYF
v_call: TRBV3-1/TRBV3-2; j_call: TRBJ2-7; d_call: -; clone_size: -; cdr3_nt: TGTGCCAGCAGCCAAGTCGGATATCAGGCGACCGAGCAGTACTTC; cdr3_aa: CASSQVGYQATEQYF
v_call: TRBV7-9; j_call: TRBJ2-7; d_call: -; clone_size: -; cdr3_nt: TGTGCCAGCGTCCTTACCGAGTCACCTTACGAGCAGTACTTC; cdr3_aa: CASVLTESPYEQYF
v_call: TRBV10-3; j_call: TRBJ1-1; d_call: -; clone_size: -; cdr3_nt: TGTGCCATCAGTGAGAAGGGAGGGAACACTGAAGCTTTCTTT; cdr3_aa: CAISEKGGNTEAFF
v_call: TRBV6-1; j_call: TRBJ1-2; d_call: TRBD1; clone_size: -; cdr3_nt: TGTGCCAGCAGTGAGACAGGGCGCGGCTATGGCTACACCTTC; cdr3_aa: CASSETGRGYGYTF
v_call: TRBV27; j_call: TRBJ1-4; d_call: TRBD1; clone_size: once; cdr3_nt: TGTGCCAGCACTAGAGTGGGCCCGGCAGGGGGTCTCTCAAACTACTCAACTAATGAAAAACTGTTTTTT; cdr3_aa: CASTRVGPAGGLSNYSTNEKLFF
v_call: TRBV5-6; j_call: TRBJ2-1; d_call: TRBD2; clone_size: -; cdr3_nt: TGTGCCAGCAGCTTGGAGGCGGGGGGGCGTTCTGAGCAGTTCTTC; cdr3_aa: CASSLEAGGRSEQFF
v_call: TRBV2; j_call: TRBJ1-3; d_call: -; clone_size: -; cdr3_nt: TGTGCCAGCAGTTCCGGGCGCCGCTCTGGAAACACCATATATTTT; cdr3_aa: CASSSGRRSGNTIYF
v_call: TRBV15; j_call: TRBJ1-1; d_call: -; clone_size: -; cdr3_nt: TGTGCCACCAGCCCAAGGGCCCAAGGGAACACTGAAGCTTTCTTT; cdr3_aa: CATSPRAQGNTEAFF
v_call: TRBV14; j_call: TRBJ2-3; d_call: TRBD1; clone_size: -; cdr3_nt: TGTGCCAGCAGCCTTCGGACAGGGGGGTTCGTAGATACGCAGTATTTT; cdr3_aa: CASSLRTGGFVDTQYF
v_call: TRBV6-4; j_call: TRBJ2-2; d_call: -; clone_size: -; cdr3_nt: TGTGCCAGCAGTGATCGGGACACCGGGGAGCTGTTTTTT; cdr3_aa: CASSDRDTGELFF
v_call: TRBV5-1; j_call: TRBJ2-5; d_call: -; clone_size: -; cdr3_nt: TGCGCCAGCAGCTTGGGCCCTAGACAAACTTCAGAGACCCAGTACTTC; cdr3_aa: CASSLGPRQTSETQYF